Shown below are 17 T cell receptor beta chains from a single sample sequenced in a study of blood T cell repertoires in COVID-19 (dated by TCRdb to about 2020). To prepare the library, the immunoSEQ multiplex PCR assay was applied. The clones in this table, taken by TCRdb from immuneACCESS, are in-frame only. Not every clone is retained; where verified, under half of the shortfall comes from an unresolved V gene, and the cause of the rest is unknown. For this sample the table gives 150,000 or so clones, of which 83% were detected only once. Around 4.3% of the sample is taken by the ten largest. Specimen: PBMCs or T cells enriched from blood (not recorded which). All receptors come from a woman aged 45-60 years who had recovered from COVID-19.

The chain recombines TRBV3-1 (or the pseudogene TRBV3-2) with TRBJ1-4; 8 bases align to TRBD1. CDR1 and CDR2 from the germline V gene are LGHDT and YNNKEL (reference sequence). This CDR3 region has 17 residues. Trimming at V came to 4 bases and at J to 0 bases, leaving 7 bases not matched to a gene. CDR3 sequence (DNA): TGTGCCAGCAGCCCCTTCCGGACAGGGTCAACTAATGAAAAACTGTTTTTT. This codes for CASSPFRTGSTNEKLFF.

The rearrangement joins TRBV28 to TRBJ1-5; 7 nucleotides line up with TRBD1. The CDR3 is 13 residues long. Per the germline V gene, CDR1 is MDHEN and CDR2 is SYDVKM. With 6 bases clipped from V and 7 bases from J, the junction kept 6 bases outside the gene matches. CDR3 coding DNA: TGTGCCAGCAGGCTGACAGGGCTCCAGCCCCAGCATTTT. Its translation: CASRLTGLQPQHF.

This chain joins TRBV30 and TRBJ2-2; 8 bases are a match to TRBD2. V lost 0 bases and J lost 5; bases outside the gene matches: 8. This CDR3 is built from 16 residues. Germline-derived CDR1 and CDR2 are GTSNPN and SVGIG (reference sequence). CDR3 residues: CAWSVGAGVGTGELFF. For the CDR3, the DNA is TGTGCCTGGAGTGTTGGAGCGGGAGTAGGAACCGGGGAGCTGTTTTTT.

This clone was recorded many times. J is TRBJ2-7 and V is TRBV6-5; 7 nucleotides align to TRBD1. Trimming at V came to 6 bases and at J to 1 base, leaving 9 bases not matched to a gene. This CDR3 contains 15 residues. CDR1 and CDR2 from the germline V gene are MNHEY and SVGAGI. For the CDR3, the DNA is TGTGCCAGCAGCTTCGACAGGGTCGCTTCCTACGAGCAGTACGTC. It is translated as CASSFDRVASYEQYV.

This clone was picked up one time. As DNA, the CDR3 is TGTGCCAGTAGTGACAGGGGGCGGGGGACTGAAGCTTTCTTT. Its protein product is CASSDRGRGTEAFF. The chain combines TRBV19 with TRBJ1-1, with TRBD1 matching 10 bases. The CDR3 covers 14 residues. V dropped 5 bases and J dropped 5; count of bases not matched to a gene: 5. Germline-derived CDR1 and CDR2 are LNHDA and SQIVND (reference sequence).

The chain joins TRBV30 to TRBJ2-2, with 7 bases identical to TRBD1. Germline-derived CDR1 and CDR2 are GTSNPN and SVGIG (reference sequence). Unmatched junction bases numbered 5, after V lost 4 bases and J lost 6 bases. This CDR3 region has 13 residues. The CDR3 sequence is CAWTYQGAGELFF. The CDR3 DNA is TGTGCCTGGACTTACCAGGGGGCCGGGGAGCTGTTTTTT.

CDR3 protein: CASSPWPNTEAFF. The DNA of the CDR3 is TGTGCCAGCTCACCATGGCCGAACACTGAAGCTTTCTTT. The chain uses TRBV18 and TRBJ1-1, with D unclear. Trimming pared 2 bases from V and 1 base from J, leaving 5 bases between. Germline CDR1 reads KGHSH; CDR2 reads LQKENI. CDR3 length: 13 amino acids.

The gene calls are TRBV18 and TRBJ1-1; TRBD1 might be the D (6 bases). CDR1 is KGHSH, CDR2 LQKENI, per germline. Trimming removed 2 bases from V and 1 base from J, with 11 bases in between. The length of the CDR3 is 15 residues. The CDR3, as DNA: TGTGCCAGCTCACCAATGGGGACACGGAACACTGAAGCTTTCTTT. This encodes CASSPMGTRNTEAFF.

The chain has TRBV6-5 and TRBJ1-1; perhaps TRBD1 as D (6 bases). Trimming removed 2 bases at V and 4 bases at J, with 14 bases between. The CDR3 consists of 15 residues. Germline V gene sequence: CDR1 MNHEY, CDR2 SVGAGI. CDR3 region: CASSYEGDVGTEAFF. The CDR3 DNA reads TGTGCCAGCAGTTACGAGGGGGATGTAGGCACTGAAGCTTTCTTT.

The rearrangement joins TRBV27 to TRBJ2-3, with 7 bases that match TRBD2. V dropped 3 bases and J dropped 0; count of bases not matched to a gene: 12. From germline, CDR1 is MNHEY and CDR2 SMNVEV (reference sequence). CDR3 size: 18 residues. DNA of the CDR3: TGTGCCAGCAGTTTCCTGAACCTAGCGGCCGCCAGCACAGATACGCAGTATTTT. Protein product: CASSFLNLAAASTDTQYF.

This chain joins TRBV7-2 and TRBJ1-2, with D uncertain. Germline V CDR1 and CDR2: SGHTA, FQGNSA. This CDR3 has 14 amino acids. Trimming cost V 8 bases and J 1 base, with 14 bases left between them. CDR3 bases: TGTGCCAGCCACCTCCGAGCCCTTAACTATGGCTACACCTTC. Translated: CASHLRALNYGYTF.

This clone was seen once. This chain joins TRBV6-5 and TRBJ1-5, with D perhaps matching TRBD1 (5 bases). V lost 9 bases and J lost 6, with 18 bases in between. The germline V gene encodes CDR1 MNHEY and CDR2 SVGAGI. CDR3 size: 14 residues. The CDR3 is CAREPGLRRQPQHF. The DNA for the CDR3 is TGTGCCAGGGAACCAGGGTTGAGGCGTCAGCCCCAGCATTTT.

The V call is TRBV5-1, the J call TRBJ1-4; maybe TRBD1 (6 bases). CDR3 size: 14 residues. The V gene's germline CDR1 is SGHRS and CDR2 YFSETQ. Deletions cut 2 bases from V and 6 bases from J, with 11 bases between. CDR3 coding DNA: TGCGCCAGCAGCTTAGGGGGAGATTATGAAAAACTGTTTTTT. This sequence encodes CASSLGGDYEKLFF.

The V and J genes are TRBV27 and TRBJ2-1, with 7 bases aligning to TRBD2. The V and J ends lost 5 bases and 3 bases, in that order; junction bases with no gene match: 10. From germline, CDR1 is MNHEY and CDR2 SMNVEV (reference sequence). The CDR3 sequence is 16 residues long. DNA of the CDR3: TGTGCCAGCAGTCCCTCTACTAGGGAGGGCTACAATGAGCAGTTCTTC. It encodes CASSPSTREGYNEQFF.

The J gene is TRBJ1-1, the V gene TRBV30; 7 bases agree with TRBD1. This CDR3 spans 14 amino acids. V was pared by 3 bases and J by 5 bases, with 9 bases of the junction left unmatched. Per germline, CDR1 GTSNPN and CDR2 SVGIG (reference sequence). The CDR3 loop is CAWRPRQGWTEAFF. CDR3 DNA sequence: TGTGCCTGGAGGCCACGACAGGGATGGACTGAAGCTTTCTTT.

CDR3 loop: CASRQAYSGNTIYF. The CDR3 DNA is TGTGCCAGTAGGCAGGCGTACTCTGGAAACACCATATATTTT. The chain uses TRBV7-2 and TRBJ1-3; D unclear. The CDR3 runs to 14 residues. V was clipped by 9 bases and J by 0 bases, with 12 bases between them. The germline V gene has CDR1 SGHTA and CDR2 FQGNSA.

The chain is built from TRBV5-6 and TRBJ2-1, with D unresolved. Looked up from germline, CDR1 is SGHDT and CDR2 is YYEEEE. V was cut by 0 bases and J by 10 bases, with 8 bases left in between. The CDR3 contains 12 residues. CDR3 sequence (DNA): TGTGCCAGCAGCTTGGTTTCACTGGAGCAGTTCTTC. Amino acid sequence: CASSLVSLEQFF.